This T cell receptor beta chain came from a study of T cells in localized non-small cell lung cancer. Sequencing was performed with immunoSEQ multiplex PCR; in TCRdb, only in-frame clones are kept and a portion is missing. The data hold fewer than 30,000 clones, with roughly 88% observed a single time. Concerning this clone: Its antigen remains unidentified.

V lost 7 bases and J 3 bases, leaving 18 bases between the germline ends. The CDR3 runs 15 residues. The germline gives CDR1 MNHNS, CDR2 SASEGT. Broader study findings: Higher blood T cell density went with longer overall survival. Researchers found a median approximately 50 of the top 100 tumor clones in adjacent lung. Maximal T cell clonality occurred in uninvolved adjacent lung, with tumor ranking below it.

This clonotype was sampled from a woman aged 35 to 70 with stage I lung adenocarcinoma. This rearrangement joins TRBV6-1 to TRBJ1-1; possibly TRBD1 for D (6 bases). The material was peripheral blood, obtained before any cancer treatment. The CDR3 is CASTIVDSPDTEAFF. In DNA form, the CDR3 reads TGTGCCAGCACCATCGTGGACAGCCCGGACACTGAAGCTTTCTTT.